This section outlines one T cell receptor beta chain sequence together with its context. The data were taken from a study of neoadjuvant anti-PD-1 for oral cavity cancer. Across the whole study: Nivolumab at 3 mg/kg was mostly given biweekly, three to four doses, pre-surgery. Non-progressing patients received a fourth nivolumab dose near day 43, then surgery on days 50-56.

The time point here: after neoadjuvant nivolumab, at surgical resection. V lost 5 bases to trimming and J lost 0 bases; unmatched junction nucleotides: 4. CDR1 and CDR2 (germline): SGHVS, FQNEAQ. The length of the CDR3 is 15 residues. The repertoire was sequenced with immunoSEQ multiplex PCR; TCRdb's copy has only in-frame clones and lacks some. The profile covers about 68,000 clones, with more than 75% appearing a single time and around 3.7% taken by the ten largest. The specimen comprised PBMCs, sampled after nivolumab (anti-PD-1) treatment. The clonotype originates from a person aged 35-79 years with oral cavity squamous cell carcinoma. The gene calls are TRBV7-8 and TRBJ1-1; 9 bases match TRBD1. The CDR3 sequence: CASSLGQGLNTEAFF. CDR3 sequence (DNA): TGTGCCAGCAGCCTCGGACAGGGGTTGAACACTGAAGCTTTCTTT.